This is a list of T cell receptor beta chains from one sample in a study of cytomegalovirus exposure and HLA in healthy donors. The data were produced by immunoSEQ multiplex PCR, yet TCRdb's version contains in-frame clones alone and is incomplete. This repertoire includes fewer than 95,000 clones. Sequenced sample: PBMCs. The receptors come from a woman in her 40s in good health and CMV-seropositive. CDR3s include the opening cysteine and the closing phenylalanine or tryptophan. The D gene is left open where the match is weak.

CDR3aa: CASSQDPTSVGLASTEAFF; CDR3nt: TGTGCCAGCAGCCAAGACCCTACTAGCGTTGGTTTGGCCAGCACTGAAGCTTTCTTT; len: 19; j_gene: TRBJ1-1; d_gene: -; v_gene: TRBV4-2
CDR3aa: CASSLGPMYEQYF; CDR3nt: TGTGCCAGCAGCTTAGGCCCCATGTACGAGCAGTACTTC; len: 13; j_gene: TRBJ2-7; d_gene: -; v_gene: TRBV7-3
CDR3aa: CASSAHVVAAYNEQFF; CDR3nt: TGCGCCAGCAGCGCCCACGTGGTAGCGGCCTACAATGAGCAGTTCTTC; len: 16; j_gene: TRBJ2-1; d_gene: -; v_gene: TRBV10-1
CDR3aa: CATSRDLGQEETQYF; CDR3nt: TGTGCCACCAGCAGGGATTTAGGACAGGAAGAGACCCAGTACTTC; len: 15; j_gene: TRBJ2-5; d_gene: TRBD1; v_gene: TRBV15
CDR3aa: CSVEDWRGTQYF; CDR3nt: TGCAGCGTTGAAGATTGGCGGGGCACCCAGTACTTC; len: 12; j_gene: TRBJ2-5; d_gene: -; v_gene: TRBV29-1
CDR3aa: CSVPRATYGYTF; CDR3nt: TGCAGCGTCCCGAGAGCCACCTATGGCTACACCTTC; len: 12; j_gene: TRBJ1-2; d_gene: -; v_gene: TRBV29-1
CDR3aa: CASSLAGQQETQYF; CDR3nt: TGTGCCAGCAGCTTAGCCGGACAGCAAGAGACCCAGTACTTC; len: 14; j_gene: TRBJ2-5; d_gene: -; v_gene: TRBV7-2
CDR3aa: CASSASTSNQPQHF; CDR3nt: TGCGCCAGCAGCGCCAGTACTAGCAATCAGCCCCAGCATTTT; len: 14; j_gene: TRBJ1-5; d_gene: -; v_gene: TRBV4-1
CDR3aa: CASGPRLAGGTGGELFF; CDR3nt: TGTGCCAGTGGACCAAGACTAGCGGGAGGTACAGGCGGGGAGCTGTTTTTT; len: 17; j_gene: TRBJ2-2; d_gene: TRBD2; v_gene: TRBV19
CDR3aa: CASGQGTDTQYF; CDR3nt: TGTGCCAGCGGTCAGGGCACAGATACGCAGTATTTT; len: 12; j_gene: TRBJ2-3; d_gene: -; v_gene: TRBV2
CDR3aa: CASSPPFQGPYGYTF; CDR3nt: TGTGCCAGCTCACCACCGTTCCAGGGTCCCTATGGCTACACCTTC; len: 15; j_gene: TRBJ1-2; d_gene: -; v_gene: TRBV18
CDR3aa: CASSLPSGTGGRYGYTF; CDR3nt: TGTGCCAGCAGCTTGCCCTCCGGGACAGGGGGACGCTATGGCTACACCTTC; len: 17; j_gene: TRBJ1-2; d_gene: TRBD1; v_gene: TRBV5-4
CDR3aa: CASSVVETISGANVLTF; CDR3nt: TGTGCCAGCAGTGTTGTGGAGACTATTTCTGGGGCCAACGTCCTGACTTTC; len: 17; j_gene: TRBJ2-6; d_gene: -; v_gene: TRBV25-1
CDR3aa: CASSPAVGVNTEAFF; CDR3nt: TGTGCCAGCTCACCGGCGGTCGGGGTGAACACTGAAGCTTTCTTT; len: 15; j_gene: TRBJ1-1; d_gene: -; v_gene: TRBV18
CDR3aa: CASSPLGRGESYEQYF; CDR3nt: TGTGCCAGCAGCCCTCTAGGGCGGGGGGAGTCCTACGAGCAGTACTTC; len: 16; j_gene: TRBJ2-7; d_gene: TRBD2; v_gene: TRBV5-6
CDR3aa: CASSRISHSDTQYF; CDR3nt: TGTGCCAGCAGCCGTATAAGCCACTCGGATACGCAGTATTTT; len: 14; j_gene: TRBJ2-3; d_gene: -; v_gene: TRBV7-2
CDR3aa: CASRRDSDDTEAFF; CDR3nt: TGTGCCAGCAGAAGGGACAGTGATGACACTGAAGCTTTCTTT; len: 14; j_gene: TRBJ1-1; d_gene: TRBD1; v_gene: TRBV7-3
CDR3aa: CASSPGQSLKGPQHF; CDR3nt: TGTGCCAGCAGTCCCGGACAGTCCCTCAAGGGGCCCCAGCATTTT; len: 15; j_gene: TRBJ1-5; d_gene: -; v_gene: TRBV2
CDR3aa: CASRHPGGVETQYF; CDR3nt: TGCGCCAGCAGGCACCCCGGGGGTGTAGAGACCCAGTACTTC; len: 14; j_gene: TRBJ2-5; d_gene: -; v_gene: TRBV4-1
CDR3aa: CASSSLRGDGYTF; CDR3nt: TGTGCCAGCAGTTCCCTCCGGGGGGATGGCTACACCTTC; len: 13; j_gene: TRBJ1-2; d_gene: -; v_gene: TRBV7-2
CDR3aa: CASSETGTSGVLSTDTQYF; CDR3nt: TGTGCCAGCAGTGAAACCGGGACTAGCGGGGTCCTGAGCACAGATACGCAGTATTTT; len: 19; j_gene: TRBJ2-3; d_gene: TRBD2; v_gene: TRBV6-4
CDR3aa: CASSLGRDQPQHF; CDR3nt: TGTGCCAGCAGCTTAGGCCGGGATCAGCCCCAGCATTTT; len: 13; j_gene: TRBJ1-5; d_gene: -; v_gene: TRBV7-8
CDR3aa: CASSRDRGLGNTIYF; CDR3nt: TGCGCCAGCAGCCGGGACAGGGGGCTCGGAAACACCATATATTTT; len: 15; j_gene: TRBJ1-3; d_gene: TRBD1; v_gene: TRBV4-3
CDR3aa: CASSESGGGTDTQYF; CDR3nt: TGTGCCAGCAGTGAAAGCGGGGGGGGCACAGATACGCAGTATTTT; len: 15; j_gene: TRBJ2-3; d_gene: TRBD2; v_gene: TRBV6-4
CDR3aa: CASSLLAAISGNTIYF; CDR3nt: TGTGCCAGCAGCCTTCTCGCAGCGATCTCTGGAAACACCATATATTTT; len: 16; j_gene: TRBJ1-3; d_gene: -; v_gene: TRBV14
CDR3aa: CASSYPGLEQFF; CDR3nt: TGTGCCAGCAGTTATCCCGGACTAGAGCAGTTCTTC; len: 12; j_gene: TRBJ2-1; d_gene: -; v_gene: TRBV6-5
CDR3aa: CASSLNRVGNEQFF; CDR3nt: TGTGCCAGCAGCCTTAACAGGGTAGGGAATGAGCAGTTCTTC; len: 14; j_gene: TRBJ2-1; d_gene: -; v_gene: TRBV5-4
CDR3aa: CASSYSPSQQFF; CDR3nt: TGTGCCAGCAGTTACTCGCCTAGCCAGCAGTTCTTC; len: 12; j_gene: TRBJ2-1; d_gene: -; v_gene: TRBV6-5
CDR3aa: CASSTDGSSYEQYF; CDR3nt: TGCGCCAGCAGCACGGACGGGAGCTCCTACGAGCAGTACTTC; len: 14; j_gene: TRBJ2-7; d_gene: -; v_gene: TRBV5-1
CDR3aa: CASRAESSYNEQFF; CDR3nt: TGTGCCAGTAGAGCGGAGAGCTCCTACAATGAGCAGTTCTTC; len: 14; j_gene: TRBJ2-1; d_gene: -; v_gene: TRBV19
CDR3aa: CASSLRPGGTGDTQYF; CDR3nt: TGTGCCAGCAGCTTAAGGCCGGGGGGGACCGGAGATACGCAGTATTTT; len: 16; j_gene: TRBJ2-3; d_gene: TRBD2; v_gene: TRBV7-3
CDR3aa: CASSLAGPSAGNTIYF; CDR3nt: TGTGCCAGCAGCTTAGCAGGGCCAAGCGCTGGAAACACCATATATTTT; len: 16; j_gene: TRBJ1-3; d_gene: -; v_gene: TRBV7-3
CDR3aa: CASRLQALSYEQYF; CDR3nt: TGTGCCAGCAGATTACAGGCATTATCCTACGAGCAGTACTTC; len: 14; j_gene: TRBJ2-7; d_gene: -; v_gene: TRBV6-5
CDR3aa: CASSLGTGNSPLHF; CDR3nt: TGTGCCAGCAGCTTAGGGACAGGGAATTCACCCCTCCACTTT; len: 14; j_gene: TRBJ1-6; d_gene: TRBD1; v_gene: TRBV7-9
CDR3aa: CASRVDRNYGYTF; CDR3nt: TGCGCCAGCAGGGTGGACAGGAACTATGGCTACACCTTC; len: 13; j_gene: TRBJ1-2; d_gene: TRBD1; v_gene: TRBV5-1
CDR3aa: CAISESGQGRAFF; CDR3nt: TGTGCCATCAGTGAGTCTGGACAGGGTCGGGCTTTCTTT; len: 13; j_gene: TRBJ1-1; d_gene: TRBD1; v_gene: TRBV10-3
CDR3aa: CSASGSETKNIQYF; CDR3nt: TGCAGCGCGAGCGGGAGCGAGACCAAAAACATTCAGTACTTC; len: 14; j_gene: TRBJ2-4; d_gene: TRBD2; v_gene: TRBV29-1
CDR3aa: CASSLGTVYNEQFF; CDR3nt: TGCGCCAGCAGCCTAGGGACAGTATACAATGAGCAGTTCTTC; len: 14; j_gene: TRBJ2-1; d_gene: TRBD1; v_gene: TRBV4-3
CDR3aa: CASSLTVSLAEKDTQYF; CDR3nt: TGCGCCAGCAGCCTCACCGTTTCTCTAGCGGAGAAAGATACGCAGTATTTT; len: 17; j_gene: TRBJ2-3; d_gene: TRBD2; v_gene: TRBV5-1
CDR3aa: CASSFRTDTQYF; CDR3nt: TGTGCCAGTAGTTTTCGGACAGATACGCAGTATTTT; len: 12; j_gene: TRBJ2-3; d_gene: -; v_gene: TRBV19
CDR3aa: CASSIWRINQPQHF; CDR3nt: TGTGCCAGTAGTATTTGGCGGATAAATCAGCCCCAGCATTTT; len: 14; j_gene: TRBJ1-5; d_gene: -; v_gene: TRBV19
CDR3aa: CASSALGQTTEAFF; CDR3nt: TGTGCCAGCAGTGCCCTCGGACAGACGACTGAAGCTTTCTTT; len: 14; j_gene: TRBJ1-1; d_gene: -; v_gene: TRBV6-1
CDR3aa: CASSMDGNSLNTEAFF; CDR3nt: TGTGCCAGCAGCATGGACGGGAACAGCCTGAACACTGAAGCTTTCTTT; len: 16; j_gene: TRBJ1-1; d_gene: -; v_gene: TRBV5-5
CDR3aa: CASISVPSNEQFF; CDR3nt: TGTGCCAGTATTAGCGTGCCGTCGAATGAGCAGTTCTTC; len: 13; j_gene: TRBJ2-1; d_gene: -; v_gene: TRBV19
CDR3aa: CASSENTLILDYEQYF; CDR3nt: TGTGCCAGCAGTGAGAACACGCTGATCCTCGACTACGAGCAGTACTTC; len: 16; j_gene: TRBJ2-7; d_gene: -; v_gene: TRBV2
CDR3aa: CASSVGAGGNQPQHF; CDR3nt: TGTGCCAGCAGCGTAGGAGCAGGGGGCAATCAGCCCCAGCATTTT; len: 15; j_gene: TRBJ1-5; d_gene: -; v_gene: TRBV9
CDR3aa: CAISPGQETDTQYF; CDR3nt: TGTGCCATCAGCCCCGGACAGGAGACAGATACGCAGTATTTT; len: 14; j_gene: TRBJ2-3; d_gene: TRBD1; v_gene: TRBV10-3
CDR3aa: CATSRGIDSGGSPWDEQFF; CDR3nt: TGTGCCACCAGCAGAGGAATTGATAGCGGGGGGTCCCCTTGGGATGAGCAGTTCTTC; len: 19; j_gene: TRBJ2-1; d_gene: TRBD2; v_gene: TRBV15
CDR3aa: CASSLISGELFF; CDR3nt: TGTGCCAGCAGCTTAATATCCGGGGAGCTGTTTTTT; len: 12; j_gene: TRBJ2-2; d_gene: -; v_gene: TRBV13
CDR3aa: CASSPRTSGSYNEQFF; CDR3nt: TGTGCCAGCAGCCCTAGGACTAGCGGGAGCTACAATGAGCAGTTCTTC; len: 16; j_gene: TRBJ2-1; d_gene: TRBD2; v_gene: TRBV9
CDR3aa: CASSEGGRTGGNEKLFF; CDR3nt: TGTGCCAGCAGCGAGGGTGGACGGACAGGGGGGAACGAAAAACTGTTTTTT; len: 17; j_gene: TRBJ1-4; d_gene: TRBD1; v_gene: TRBV2
CDR3aa: CASISRGSYNEQFF; CDR3nt: TGTGCCAGCATCAGTAGGGGCAGCTACAATGAGCAGTTCTTC; len: 14; j_gene: TRBJ2-1; d_gene: -; v_gene: TRBV2
CDR3aa: CASSFISGTGGPDTQYF; CDR3nt: TGTGCCAGCAGTTTTATTTCCGGGACAGGGGGCCCAGATACGCAGTATTTT; len: 17; j_gene: TRBJ2-3; d_gene: TRBD1; v_gene: TRBV28
CDR3aa: CASSLSPSANTGELFF; CDR3nt: TGCGCCAGCAGCTTGAGTCCTAGCGCGAACACCGGGGAGCTGTTTTTT; len: 16; j_gene: TRBJ2-2; d_gene: -; v_gene: TRBV5-1